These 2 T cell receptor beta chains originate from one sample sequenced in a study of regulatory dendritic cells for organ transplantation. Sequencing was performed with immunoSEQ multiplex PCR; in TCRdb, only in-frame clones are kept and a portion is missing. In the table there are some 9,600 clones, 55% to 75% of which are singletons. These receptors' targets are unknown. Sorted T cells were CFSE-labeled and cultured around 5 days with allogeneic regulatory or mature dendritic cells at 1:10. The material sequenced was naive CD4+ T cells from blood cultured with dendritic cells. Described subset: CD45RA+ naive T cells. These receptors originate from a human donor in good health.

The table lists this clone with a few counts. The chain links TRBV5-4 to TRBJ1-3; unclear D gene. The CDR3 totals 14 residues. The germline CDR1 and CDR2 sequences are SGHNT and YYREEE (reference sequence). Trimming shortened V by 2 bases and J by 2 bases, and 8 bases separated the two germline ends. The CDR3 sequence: CASSLRSTGNTIYF. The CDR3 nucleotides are TGTGCCAGCAGCTTACGGTCCACTGGAAACACCATATATTTT.

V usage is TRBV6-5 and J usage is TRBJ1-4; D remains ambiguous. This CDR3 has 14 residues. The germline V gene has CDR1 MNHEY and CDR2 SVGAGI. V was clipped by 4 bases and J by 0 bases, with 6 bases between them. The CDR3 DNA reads TGTGCCAGCAGTTCAGTTACAACTAATGAAAAACTGTTTTTT. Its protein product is CASSSVTTNEKLFF.